The T cell receptor beta chain under discussion was sequenced for a study of shared clonotypes between healthy human individuals. Tens of thousands of T cell genomes (about 0.2 ug DNA) went into each sorted-subset replicate. Clones were read by immunoSEQ multiplex PCR, and TCRdb kept only the in-frame ones, dropping some. The sample lists some 1 million clones, approximately 76% occurring once. Findings and limits, study-wide: Sampling included only blood; tissue repertoires likely differ. Generally, naive subsets came out with larger estimated richness than memory subsets.

V lost 1 base to trimming and J lost 1 base, with 10 bases between them. This CDR3 comprises 15 residues. Germline-derived CDR1 and CDR2 are MGHRA and YSYEKL. Notes on this clone: As yet, its antigen is unknown.

The material sequenced was memory CD4+ T cells sorted from blood. Noted subset: CD45RA-negative fraction. The TCR sequence derives from a man younger than 35 in good health. The chain employs TRBV4-1 and TRBJ1-1; D is unclear. DNA of the CDR3: TGCGCCAGCAGCCAAGGTTCGTCCCCGAACACTGAAGCTTTCTTT. Translated: CASSQGSSPNTEAFF.